What follows are 26 T cell receptor beta chains derived from one specimen sequenced in a study of T cell repertoires in cytomegalovirus infection. TCRdb re-called the reads through MiXCR, storing one row per CDR3 protein. The table has hundreds of thousands of distinct CDR3 sequences, approximately 32% seen once. For these receptors, no antigen is known. Sample: cultured PBMCs, taken from culture after CMV antigen stimulation. All receptors derive from a human donor in good health (CMV status not recorded). Some clones in this sample may be carry-over from other donors' samples.

V is TRBV7-3 and J is TRBJ2-3; 10 nucleotides align to TRBD2. The V gene end was trimmed by 5 bases and the J gene end by 7 bases; junction bases not matched to a gene: 12. CDR3 size: 16 residues. Germline V lookup: CDR1 SGHTA, CDR2 FQGTGA. The CDR3 protein is CASSPRAGTSANTQYF. In DNA, the CDR3 is TGTGCCAGCAGCCCCCGAGCCGGGACTAGCGCAAATACGCAGTATTTT.

V and J are TRBV7-3 and TRBJ2-7; D gene ambiguous. Germline V gene sequence: CDR1 SGHTA, CDR2 FQGTGA. Trimming shortened V by 2 bases and J by 2 bases, and 16 bases separated the two germline ends. This CDR3 spans 16 amino acids. The DNA of the CDR3 is TGTGCCAGCAGCTTAGCTGGGCCGGGCCTCCCCTACGAGCAGTACTTC. Protein product: CASSLAGPGLPYEQYF.

This clonotype was found a few times. The chain uses TRBV10-2 and TRBJ1-5; TRBD1 is a possible D gene (5 bases). V was trimmed by 7 bases and J by 2 bases, leaving 9 bases between them. Per germline, CDR1 WSHSY and CDR2 SAAADI. This CDR3 region has 13 residues. The CDR3 spells CASTPTGNQPQHF. Written as DNA, the CDR3 is TGCGCCAGCACCCCGACAGGCAATCAGCCCCAGCATTTT.

The chain links TRBV28 to TRBJ2-1; D perhaps matches TRBD2 (6 bases). The CDR3 contains 14 residues. Trimming cost V 5 bases and J 0 bases, with 8 bases left between them. CDR1 and CDR2 (germline): MDHEN, SYDVKM. CDR3 amino acids: CASSIADSYNEQFF. In DNA, the CDR3 is TGTGCCAGCAGTATAGCGGACTCCTACAATGAGCAGTTCTTC.

The chain combines TRBV14 with TRBJ1-1; 9 bases map to TRBD1. Germline lookup yields CDR1 SGHDN and CDR2 FVKESK. The junction had 2 bases not matched to a gene; V was cut back by 2 bases and J by 4 bases. The CDR3 sequence is 14 residues long. The CDR3 sequence: CASSQMTGGTEAFF. The CDR3 nucleotides read TGTGCCAGCAGCCAAATGACAGGGGGCACTGAAGCTTTCTTT.

This clonotype was observed a few times. V is TRBV4-2 and J is TRBJ1-6; tentatively, D is TRBD1 (5 bases). V shed 1 base and J shed 5 bases, with 12 bases lying between them. Germline values: CDR1 LGHNA, CDR2 YNFKEQ. The CDR3 has 16 amino acids. The CDR3 DNA is TGTGCCAGCAGCCAAGGTTTACAGGAGAATAATTCACCCCTCCACTTT. It is translated as CASSQGLQENNSPLHF.

The chain recombines TRBV20-1 with TRBJ1-3, with 10 bases identical to TRBD1. CDR3 length: 15 amino acids. Germline CDR1 reads DFQATT; CDR2 reads SNEGSKA (reference sequence). Trimming cost V 5 bases and J 0 bases; bases outside gene matches: 4. The CDR3 region is CSAFRTGGSGNTIYF. CDR3 in DNA: TGCAGTGCTTTTCGGACAGGGGGCTCTGGAAACACCATATATTTT.

This clonotype appeared a single time. This chain joins TRBV28 and TRBJ2-1, with 12 bases fitting TRBD2. Looked up from germline, CDR1 is MDHEN and CDR2 is SYDVKM. J gave up 4 bases and V 7 bases, and 2 bases lay outside the gene matches. The CDR3 runs 14 residues. In DNA form, the CDR3 reads TGTGCCAGCATGGGGACTAGCGGGTACAATGAGCAGTTCTTC. Protein product: CASMGTSGYNEQFF.

The V gene is TRBV7-2, the J gene TRBJ2-1, with D tentatively TRBD2 (6 bases). V dropped 3 bases and J dropped 5 bases, with 11 bases sitting between them. The germline V gene has CDR1 SGHTA and CDR2 FQGNSA. The CDR3 spans 14 residues. In nucleotides, the CDR3 is TGTGCCAGCAGCTTCGGGACTCGTAACAATGAGCAGTTCTTC. This gives the protein CASSFGTRNNEQFF.

The chain recombines TRBV7-4 with TRBJ1-1; 9 bases match TRBD1. In germline, CDR1 is SGHVT, CDR2 SQSDAQ. There are 14 residues in the CDR3. With 8 bases clipped from V and 1 base from J, the junction kept 5 bases outside the gene matches. The CDR3 region has the DNA TGTGCCAGCGGGCAGGGACAGGGGAACACTGAAGCTTTCTTT. Its protein product is CASGQGQGNTEAFF.

This chain connects TRBV6-8 to TRBJ1-1; 9 bases are shared with TRBD1. V dropped 2 bases and J dropped 5; count of bases not matched to a gene: 6. CDR1 is MNHGY and CDR2 is SAAAGT in the germline V gene. This CDR3 contains 15 residues. The chain's CDR3 is CASSYTGTGRTEAFF. For the CDR3, the DNA is TGTGCCAGCAGTTACACCGGGACAGGGCGAACTGAAGCTTTCTTT.

The rearrangement uses TRBV15 and TRBJ1-3; 7 bases align to TRBD1. Trimming took 0 bases from V and 0 from J; bases not matched to a gene: 11. CDR3 length: 19 residues. Germline V CDR1 and CDR2: LNHNV, YYDKDF (reference sequence). The CDR3 sequence is CATSRDRNPPGGSGNTIYF. Written as DNA, the CDR3 is TGTGCCACCAGCAGAGACCGAAATCCCCCAGGGGGCTCTGGAAACACCATATATTTT.

This clonotype has more than one count but fewer than ten. The J gene is TRBJ2-6, the V gene TRBV19, with a tentative D call TRBD1 (5 bases). CDR3 length equals 15 residues. The germline V gene has CDR1 LNHDA and CDR2 SQIVND (reference sequence). Trimming took 7 bases from V and 0 from J, leaving 10 bases between them. CDR3 residues: CASTTGNSGANVLTF. The DNA for the CDR3 is TGTGCCAGTACAACAGGCAACTCTGGGGCCAACGTCCTGACTTTC.

This clonotype was counted between two and nine times. V usage is TRBV6-6 and J usage is TRBJ1-2, with D unclear. The germline V gene encodes CDR1 MNHNY and CDR2 SVGAGI (reference sequence). This CDR3 region has 15 residues. The V gene lost 2 bases and the J gene lost 8 bases, with 18 bases spanning the gap. The CDR3 coding sequence is TGTGCCAGCAGTTACCAGGAACTGGACGAGGTGGGCTACACCTTC. It encodes CASSYQELDEVGYTF.

This clonotype was seen only a few times. The gene calls are TRBV11-2 and TRBJ2-1; D gene unclear. CDR1 and CDR2 from the germline V gene are SGHAT and FQNNGV. The CDR3 contains 17 residues. V was clipped by 5 bases and J by 4 bases, with 21 bases between them. The CDR3 here is CASSRDPPRGRYNEQFF. In nucleotides, the CDR3 is TGTGCCAGCAGCAGAGACCCCCCTAGAGGACGATACAATGAGCAGTTCTTC.

This clonotype was seen only a few times. The CDR3 spells CASSPLAGVRDTQYF. CDR3 in DNA: TGTGCCAGCAGTCCTCTAGCGGGAGTACGAGATACGCAGTATTTT. The chain carries TRBV28 and TRBJ2-3, with 10 bases aligning to TRBD2. Germline V gene data show CDR1 as MDHEN and CDR2 as SYDVKM. This CDR3 contains 15 residues. Unmatched junction bases numbered 7, after V lost 5 bases and J lost 5 bases.

This clonotype appeared a few times. The chain's CDR3 is CASSHDGDTQYF. CDR3 coding DNA: TGCGCCAGCAGCCACGATGGGGATACGCAGTATTTT. The rearrangement joins TRBV4-1 to TRBJ2-3; no clear D gene. This CDR3 spans 12 amino acids. Germline CDR1 reads MGHRA; CDR2 reads YSYEKL. Trimming shortened V by 3 bases and J by 6 bases, and 7 bases separated the two germline ends.

This clonotype was observed a handful of times. This chain connects TRBV7-2 to TRBJ2-2; no firm D call. The CDR3 is 15 amino acids. Trimming took 1 base from V and 4 from J, leaving 10 bases between them. Germline CDR1 and CDR2: SGHTA and FQGNSA. CDR3 protein: CASSLVWQFTGELFF. The CDR3 DNA sequence: TGTGCCAGCAGCTTAGTTTGGCAGTTCACCGGGGAGCTGTTTTTT.

The V and J genes are TRBV7-9 and TRBJ1-4; D gene unclear. V dropped 2 bases and J dropped 4 bases, with 11 bases sitting between them. The CDR3 contains 15 residues. Germline V gene lookup returns CDR1 SEHNR and CDR2 FQNEAQ (reference sequence). The CDR3 loop reads CASSLPEIHNEKLFF. The CDR3 nucleotides read TGTGCCAGCAGCTTACCAGAGATTCATAATGAAAAACTGTTTTTT.

The chain employs TRBV6-6 and TRBJ1-5; tentatively, D is TRBD1 (6 bases). Trimming cost V 3 bases and J 3 bases, with 9 bases left between them. There are 14 residues in the CDR3. In germline, CDR1 is MNHNY, CDR2 SVGAGI (reference sequence). CDR3 in DNA: TGTGCCAGCAGTTATAGGGACAACAATCAGCCCCAGCATTTT. It specifies CASSYRDNNQPQHF.

This clonotype has only a few counts. The J gene is TRBJ2-7, the V gene TRBV12-3 or TRBV12-4; 10 positions agree with TRBD2. V lost 6 bases and J lost 1; bases outside the gene matches: 6. The CDR3 consists of 15 residues. The CDR3 coding sequence is TGTGCCAGCAGCCCTGGACTAGCGGCTTCCTACGAGCAGTACTTC. Its protein product is CASSPGLAASYEQYF.

The chain has TRBV12-3 or TRBV12-4 and TRBJ2-3; 8 nucleotides agree with TRBD2. With V trimmed by 2 bases and J by 3 bases, 4 bases remained unmatched. This CDR3 region has 15 residues. The CDR3, as DNA: TGTGCCAGCAGTTTAACTAGCGGAATGACAGATACGCAGTATTTT. This encodes CASSLTSGMTDTQYF.

J is TRBJ1-6 and V is TRBV14, with 9 bases identical to TRBD1. Looked up from germline, CDR1 is SGHDN and CDR2 is FVKESK. CDR3 length: 15 amino acids. With 4 bases clipped from V and 10 bases from J, the junction kept 8 bases outside the gene matches. The CDR3 reads CASSRSGQGKSPLHF. CDR3 coding DNA: TGTGCCAGCAGCCGATCCGGACAGGGGAAGTCACCCCTCCACTTT.

The rearrangement links TRBV11-2 to TRBJ2-7; tentative D call: TRBD2 (6 bases). Germline V gene lookup returns CDR1 SGHAT and CDR2 FQNNGV. The V end lost 3 bases, the J end lost 3 bases, and 9 bases lay between the germline ends. The CDR3 consists of 13 residues. The CDR3 loop reads CASSLGDFYEQYF. CDR3 nucleotide sequence: TGTGCCAGCAGCTTGGGGGACTTCTACGAGCAGTACTTC.

The chain carries TRBV12-3 or TRBV12-4 and TRBJ2-1, with a tentative D call TRBD1 (5 bases). CDR3 length: 15 amino acids. Trimming stripped 1 base from V and 8 bases from J, with 15 bases between. CDR3 in DNA: TGTGCCAGCAGTTTAGTAGTGAGACAGAAAGATGAGCAGTTCTTC. Translation: CASSLVVRQKDEQFF.

This clonotype occurred a few times. The chain links TRBV7-4 to TRBJ1-3; D is unclear. The CDR3 is made up of 14 amino acids. CDR1 SGHVT and CDR2 SQSDAQ come from the germline V gene. V gave up 8 bases and J gave up 0 bases, with 11 bases separating them. In nucleotides, the CDR3 is TGTGCCAGCGATGGCGGCAACTCTGGAAACACCATATATTTT. It specifies CASDGGNSGNTIYF.